This T cell receptor beta chain was documented in a study of blood T cell repertoires in COVID-19. Overall study: Both acute and convalescent COVID-19 samples were obtained from the United States, Italy and Spain.

V lost 8 bases to trimming and J lost 6 bases; unmatched junction nucleotides: 2. Germline CDR1 and CDR2: MNHEY and SMNVEV (reference sequence). This CDR3 comprises 11 residues. Study processing details: Reference gene primers were amplified, and this amplification served to estimate nucleated cell counts. Using immunoSEQ multiplex PCR, the repertoire was profiled, and TCRdb retains in-frame clones only, with some absent. V and J calls and clone size are copied from that table; D and trimming were computed from the DNA. Counted here are fewer than 300,000 clones, around 90% occurring once; the ten biggest clones make up 0.9% to 1.2%. Researchers sorted participants into cohorts using their self-reported clinical history. All recovered Cohort 3 donors got two negative PCRs, got clearance, or saw symptom resolution.

Specimen: PBMCs or T cells enriched from blood (not recorded which). The chain recombines TRBV27 with TRBJ2-7; TRBD2 agrees at 9 bases. This TCR derives from a woman in her 30s who had recovered from COVID-19. The chain's CDR3 is CASGAGGEQYF. The CDR3 nucleotides are TGTGCCAGCGGAGCGGGAGGCGAGCAGTACTTC.